The source of this TCR beta chain is a study of Graves' ophthalmopathy and Graves' hyperthyroidism listed by TCRdb under 2018. As for the study more broadly: Peripheral blood samples were taken at the time of initial diagnosis, before any treatment was given. To tell Graves' ophthalmopathy apart from Graves' hyperthyroidism, and to predict which patients would progress to ophthalmopathy, the study relied on TCR beta repertoire signatures. In total, under 150 blood samples were TCR-sequenced: approximately 42 ophthalmopathy, roughly 80 hyperthyroidism and roughly 17 hyperthyroidism-to-ophthalmopathy patients. T-cell repertoires of thyroid tissue and blood were compared in a handful of hyperthyroidism patients. For independent validation, a separate cohort was made up of approximately 19 hyperthyroidism patients plus 17 patients who later progressed from hyperthyroidism to ophthalmopathy. To explore V-J signatures that separate ophthalmopathy from hyperthyroidism, a discovery set of 100 patients was enrolled, consisting of 43 with ophthalmopathy and 55 to 65 with stable hyperthyroidism. Following sampling, methimazole starting at 30 mg daily was administered to hyperthyroidism patients, and high-dose intravenous methylprednisolone was administered to ophthalmopathy patients.

Ophthalmopathy patients were characterized by moderately to severely active disease, a Clinical Activity Score of at least 3, a NOSPECS grade of at least 4, and a disease duration under 3 months. Anyone with other autoimmune diseases, uncontrolled infections, pregnancy or lactation was excluded from the study. Diagnosis relied on clinical symptoms, serum thyroxine, TRAb, thyroid ultrasound and orbital computed tomography. PBMCs were isolated from around 10 ml of fresh peripheral blood by Ficoll-Paque density gradient centrifugation. Total RNA was extracted with Trizol reagent and quality-checked on an Agilent 2100 Bioanalyzer. On the study overall, not on this receptor specifically: Most expanded thyroid clonotypes with a frequency above 0.001 also appeared in blood, which suggests that blood repertoires may reflect the immune response in the thyroid. In cross-validation, the 13-signature model distinguished ophthalmopathy from stable hyperthyroidism with 85% to 90% sensitivity and 81% to 83% specificity, and in the test set the corresponding values were roughly 80% and 75%. No statistical method was used to predetermine the sample size, and group allocation was not hidden from the investigators. In validation, the model predicted ophthalmopathy progression with less than 71% sensitivity and about 77% specificity; roughly 11 predicted patients were CT-confirmed with GO in a median of approximately six months.

For repertoire sequencing, the TCR beta CDR3 regions were amplified from RNA transcripts. HTBI primers and the Qiagen OneStep RT-PCR kit were used in a first-round RT-PCR, which was followed by a second-round multiplex PCR, size selection and purification. Sequencing of the libraries was carried out on an Illumina HiSeq2000 in paired-end mode with 100 bp reads. The study's processing was this. SOAPnuke was used for read processing, and reads with adapters, uncalled bases, a mean Phred below 15, or no exact constant-primer or identifier match were discarded. High-quality paired reads were merged with COPE v1.2.5. Each unique nucleotide sequence was treated as a clonotype, and MiTCR v1.1 was used to align the clonotypes to the IMGT TRB V, D and J references. The analysis was limited to V-J combinations with a frequency above 0.0001, which together covered approximately 99% of the repertoires. For each V-J combination, a TCR clonal expansion and chaos score was defined as the ratio of F50 clonal expansion to chaos observed in the TCRdist matrix. Welch's t-statistics and random forest were used to reduce features to 13 V-J combinations, which were fed into a naive Bayes classifier. The Morisita-Horn index was used to measure how similar the thyroid and blood repertoires were. TCRdb passed the public sequencing reads through fastp at Q25 and MiXCR, retaining productive beta sequences. Entries that share a CDR3 protein sequence are merged under the most common genes and DNA. Here the V and J calls rest on TCRdb's processing, not on the authors' analysis. The sample contains some 750,000 distinct CDR3 sequences, roughly 40% of them found a single time. The ten most abundant clones make up about 40% of the sample.

The CDR3 sequence holds 13 residues, the cysteine and phenylalanine included. Of the read, only the CDR3 DNA is kept; its 39 bases are in frame from base 1. At the junction V is shortened by 3 bases and J by 9 bases, with 13 bases in between. CDR1 and CDR2, per the germline V gene, are ENHRY and SYGVKD. Comment on this clonotype: Its antigen target is currently unknown. Qualities for individual bases were not recorded, and no much larger clone is one base off.

The chain is made from TRBV10-3 and TRBJ2-3; D gene: possibly TRBD2, on 6 matching bases. The clonotype comes from an adult man with Graves' ophthalmopathy. Source material: peripheral blood. The nucleotide sequence reads TGTGCCATCAGTGATTCGGACCTAGCGACGCAGTATTTT. The resulting protein is CAISDSDLATQYF.